The present T cell receptor (beta chain) was sequenced within a study of cytomegalovirus exposure and HLA in healthy donors. The PCR made use of 60 Vbeta and 13 Jbeta primers. This table comes from immunoSEQ multiplex PCR, and its TCRdb copy is limited to in-frame clones, with some not included. This sample contains roughly 75,000 clones. Deletions cut 4 bases from V and 5 bases from J, with 5 bases between. CDR3 length: 11 amino acids. The germline CDR1 and CDR2 sequences are SGHNT and YYREEE (reference sequence). The sequencing sample was made of PBMCs. The rearrangement links TRBV5-4 to TRBJ2-3, with D unclear. The receptor was isolated from a man aged 35 to 55 in good health and CMV-seronegative. CDR3 protein: CASSLRDTQYF. The CDR3 DNA sequence: TGTGCCAGCAGCCTCCGAGATACGCAGTATTTT. The full variable domain, rest sourced from reference TRBV5-4 and TRBJ2-3, is ETGVTQSPTHLIKTRGQQVTLRCSSQSGHNTVSWYQQALGQGPQFIFQYYREEENGRGNFPPRFSGLQFPNYSSELNVNALELDDSALYLCASSLRDTQYFGPGTRLTVL.